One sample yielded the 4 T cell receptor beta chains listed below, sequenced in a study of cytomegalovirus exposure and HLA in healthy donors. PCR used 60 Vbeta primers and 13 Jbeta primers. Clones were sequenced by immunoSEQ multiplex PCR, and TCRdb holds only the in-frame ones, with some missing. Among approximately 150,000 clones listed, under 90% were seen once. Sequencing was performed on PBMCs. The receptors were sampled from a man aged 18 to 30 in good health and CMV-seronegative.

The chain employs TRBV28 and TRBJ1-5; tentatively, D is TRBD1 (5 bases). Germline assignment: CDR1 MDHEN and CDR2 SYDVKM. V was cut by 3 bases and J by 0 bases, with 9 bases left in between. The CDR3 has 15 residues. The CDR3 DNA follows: TGTGCCAGCAGTTTGCCGGGACTTAGCAATCAGCCCCAGCATTTT. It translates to CASSLPGLSNQPQHF.

As DNA, the CDR3 is TGTGCCAGCAGCGTATCTTACACCCCGGGACAGGGACTTGGCGAGCAGTACTTC. It is translated as CASSVSYTPGQGLGEQYF. The V and J genes are TRBV9 and TRBJ2-7, with 9 bases identical to TRBD1. Germline assignment: CDR1 SGDLS and CDR2 YYNGEE. CDR3 length equals 18 residues. The J segment lost 6 bases and the V segment lost 1 base, leaving 17 bases of the junction unmatched.

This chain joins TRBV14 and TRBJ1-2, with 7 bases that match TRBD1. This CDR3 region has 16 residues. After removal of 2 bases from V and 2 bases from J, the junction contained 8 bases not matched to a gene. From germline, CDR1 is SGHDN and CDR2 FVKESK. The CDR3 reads CASSQHGTVWNYGYTF. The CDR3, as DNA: TGTGCCAGCAGCCAACACGGGACAGTCTGGAACTATGGCTACACCTTC. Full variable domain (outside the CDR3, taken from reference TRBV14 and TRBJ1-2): EAGVTQFPSHSVIEKGQTVTLRCDPISGHDNLYWYRRVMGKEIKFLLHFVKESKQDESGMPNNRFLAERTGGTYSTLKVQPAELEDSGVYFCASSQHGTVWNYGYTFGSGTRLTVV.

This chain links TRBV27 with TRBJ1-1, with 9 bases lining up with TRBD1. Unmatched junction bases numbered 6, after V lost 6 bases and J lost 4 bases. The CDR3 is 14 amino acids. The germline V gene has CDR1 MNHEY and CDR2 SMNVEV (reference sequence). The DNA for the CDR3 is TGTGCCAGCAGCTATACAGGGGGCGTCACTGAAGCTTTCTTT. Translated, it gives CASSYTGGVTEAFF.